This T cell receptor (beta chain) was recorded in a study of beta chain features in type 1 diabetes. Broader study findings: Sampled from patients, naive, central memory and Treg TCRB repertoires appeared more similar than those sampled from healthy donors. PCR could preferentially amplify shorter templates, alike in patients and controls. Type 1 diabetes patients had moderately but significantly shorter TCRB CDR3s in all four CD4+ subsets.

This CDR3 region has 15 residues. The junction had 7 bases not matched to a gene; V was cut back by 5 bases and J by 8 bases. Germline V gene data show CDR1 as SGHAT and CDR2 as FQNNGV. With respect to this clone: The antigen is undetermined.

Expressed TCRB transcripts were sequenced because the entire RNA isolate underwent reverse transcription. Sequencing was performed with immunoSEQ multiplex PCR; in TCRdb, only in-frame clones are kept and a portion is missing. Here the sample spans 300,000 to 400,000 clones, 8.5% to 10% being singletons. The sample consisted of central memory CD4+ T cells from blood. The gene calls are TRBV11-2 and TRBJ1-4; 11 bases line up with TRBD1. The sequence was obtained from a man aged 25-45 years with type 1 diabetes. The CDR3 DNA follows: TGTGCCAGCAGCCAGAGGACAGGGGGCGCGGAAAAACTGTTTTTT. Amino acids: CASSQRTGGAEKLFF.